The 22 T cell receptor beta chains below all came from one sample that was sequenced in a study of regulatory T cells in long-lasting Graves disease. Arm-PCR of CDR3 regions with iRepertoire HTBI primers generated TCR beta libraries. TCRdb analysed the multiplex PCR reads with MiXCR anew, one entry per CDR3 protein. The sample records around 420,000 distinct CDR3 sequences, around 15% being singletons. Time point: newly diagnosed GD, antithyroid drugs for less than 3 months. RNA from PBMCs was the source of the TCR library. Sequenced here: peripheral blood mononuclear cells (PBMCs), sampled at new diagnosis, from a patient treated with antithyroid drugs. Every receptor here comes from a female donor with Graves disease.

The rearrangement joins TRBV7-2 to TRBJ2-6; D call uncertain. The germline V gene has CDR1 SGHTA and CDR2 FQGNSA. The CDR3 consists of 18 residues. V was clipped by 2 bases and J by 0 bases, with 14 bases between them. This chain's CDR3 is CASSLRSLGFSGANVLTF. Here the CDR3 DNA reads TGTGCCAGCAGCTTAAGGTCCCTCGGTTTCTCTGGGGCCAACGTCCTGACTTTC.

This chain links TRBV3-1 with TRBJ2-5; weak D call: TRBD1 (6 bases). The ends were cut back, 0 bases at V and 1 base at J, with 15 bases in the middle. Germline V lookup: CDR1 LGHDT, CDR2 YNNKEL (reference sequence). The CDR3 is 17 residues long. Written as DNA, the CDR3 is TGTGCCAGCAGCCAAGATTGGGCAGGGGAGCCCCAAGAGACCCAGTACTTC. It specifies CASSQDWAGEPQETQYF.

This clonotype was picked up a small number of times. The V gene is TRBV12-3 or TRBV12-4, the J gene TRBJ1-2; D is unclear. V lost 4 bases and J 3 bases, leaving 9 bases between the germline ends. The CDR3 consists of 13 residues. The CDR3 DNA reads TGTGCCAGCAGTTGTTGTCGTGACTATGGCTACACCTTC. It specifies CASSCCRDYGYTF.

This clonotype has a count of ten or more. V is TRBV2 and J is TRBJ2-5, with 8 bases fitting TRBD1. The V gene's germline CDR1 is SNHLY and CDR2 FYNNEI. The trim removed 7 bases at V and 4 bases at J, leaving 8 bases unmatched. This CDR3 has 14 amino acids. The chain's CDR3 is CASNRDDRGETQYF. CDR3 nucleotide sequence: TGTGCCAGCAACCGCGACGACAGGGGAGAGACCCAGTACTTC.

This clonotype was seen only a few times. This CDR3 is CASSFPGQPQHF. CDR3 in DNA: TGTGCCAGCAGTTTCCCCGGTCAGCCCCAGCATTTT. The chain has TRBV6-5 and TRBJ1-5; D call uncertain. The CDR3 has 12 residues. Germline V gives CDR1 MNHEY, CDR2 SVGAGI. The V and J ends lost 4 bases and 6 bases respectively, with 7 bases between them.

This clonotype was seen repeatedly, ten times or more. The chain has TRBV29-1 and TRBJ1-5; 7 bases match TRBD1. V lost 4 bases and J lost 0; bases outside the gene matches: 6. The germline gives CDR1 SQVTM, CDR2 ANQGSEA. The CDR3 loop spans 15 amino acids. The CDR3 loop is CSVGLTGDSNQPQHF. The CDR3 region has the DNA TGCAGCGTTGGTCTCACAGGGGATAGCAATCAGCCCCAGCATTTT.

The chain uses TRBV7-2 and TRBJ1-1; the D gene is possibly TRBD1 (5 bases). There are 13 residues in the CDR3. Trimming removed 7 bases at V and 6 bases at J, with 15 bases between. CDR1 is SGHTA, CDR2 FQGNSA, per germline. The DNA for the CDR3 is TGTGCCAGCACCTGGGGGGATTTGGCTGAAGCTTTCTTT. The encoded protein is CASTWGDLAEAFF.

A note on this clonotype: Given a much more abundant clone one base away, this may be a read error. This chain links TRBV10-3 with TRBJ2-1, with 15 bases fitting TRBD2. The germline V gene encodes CDR1 ENHRY and CDR2 SYGVKD. Trimming removed 4 bases from V and 4 bases from J; junction bases left unmatched: 2. The CDR3 loop spans 16 amino acids. CDR3: CAISGGTSGRYNEQFF. The CDR3, as DNA: TGTGCCATCAGTGGCGGGACTAGCGGGAGGTACAATGAGCAGTTCTTC.

In its sample, this clonotype was seen many times. This sequence joins TRBV7-9 and TRBJ1-4; the match to TRBD1 covers 8 bases. CDR3 size: 15 residues. In germline, CDR1 is SEHNR, CDR2 FQNEAQ (reference sequence). Trimming cost V 3 bases and J 5 bases; bases outside gene matches: 5. The CDR3 loop reads CASSLARDRNEKLFF. The CDR3 bases are TGTGCCAGCAGCTTGGCCCGGGACAGGAATGAAAAACTGTTTTTT.

CDR3 sequence: CASSLSTGRLKTQYF. CDR3 DNA sequence: TGTGCCAGCAGTTTATCGACAGGGAGATTGAAGACCCAGTACTTC. This chain uses TRBV27 with TRBJ2-1; TRBD1 matches at 7 bases. TRBJ2-5 explains the end of the DNA better; the J call may be wrong. Germline V gene lookup returns CDR1 MNHEY and CDR2 SMNVEV (reference sequence). The CDR3 is 15 residues long.

About this clonotype: A much larger clonotype is one base distant, so this may be a read error. The V gene is TRBV24-1, the J gene TRBJ2-3, with D maybe TRBD2 (5 bases). The CDR3 totals 17 residues. V was clipped by 1 base and J by 1 base, with 14 bases between them. Germline CDR1 is KGHDR and CDR2 is SFDVKD. In DNA, the CDR3 is TGTGCCACCAGTGATTTTGAGGAGGCATTCCGCACAGATACGCAGTATTTT. It is translated as CATSDFEEAFRTDTQYF.

The chain is built from TRBV7-2 and TRBJ2-2, with TRBD2 matching 10 bases. Looked up from germline, CDR1 is SGHTA and CDR2 is FQGNSA. V lost 4 bases and J lost 0; bases outside the gene matches: 5. The CDR3 runs 17 residues. The CDR3 is CASSSASGGPNTGELFF. The DNA of the CDR3 is TGTGCCAGCAGCTCCGCTAGCGGGGGTCCGAACACCGGGGAGCTGTTTTTT.

In its sample, this clonotype was seen many times. This chain connects TRBV2 to TRBJ1-2, with 8 bases aligning to TRBD1. In germline, CDR1 is SNHLY, CDR2 FYNNEI. The CDR3 spans 13 residues. The trim removed 6 bases at V and 6 bases at J, leaving 6 bases unmatched. The CDR3 protein is CASRGTGQDGYTF. DNA for the CDR3: TGTGCCAGCAGAGGTACGGGACAGGATGGCTACACCTTC.

The sample holds many counts of this clonotype. This chain connects TRBV5-5 to TRBJ1-1, with D unclear. CDR1 is SGHKS and CDR2 is YYEKEE in the germline V gene (reference sequence). Trimming shortened V by 1 base and J by 8 bases, and 18 bases separated the two germline ends. This CDR3 has 15 amino acids. For the CDR3, the DNA is TGTGCCAGCAGCTTGAGGTGGGATATGGGGTCCGAAGCTTTCTTT. Protein sequence: CASSLRWDMGSEAFF.

This chain joins TRBV5-1 and TRBJ1-2, with 12 positions matching TRBD1. The ends lost 4 bases at V and 4 bases at J; junction bases unmatched: 14. CDR3 length: 18 amino acids. Germline loops: CDR1 SGHRS, CDR2 YFSETQ. Here the CDR3 DNA reads TGCGCCAGCAGCCCCGAGGTGGGACAGGGGGCCTTTGTCTATGGCTACACCTTC. This encodes CASSPEVGQGAFVYGYTF.

As regards this clonotype: This likely comes from a read error, as the CDR3 has no conserved phenylalanine or tryptophan at its end. V usage is TRBV18 and J usage is TRBJ2-7; 7 positions match TRBD1. Per germline, CDR1 KGHSH and CDR2 LQKENI. Trimming cost V 8 bases and J 5 bases; bases outside gene matches: 9. The CDR3 is 13 residues long. The CDR3 DNA reads TGTGCCAGCAAGACCGGGACAGTAAACGAGCAGTACCTC. Protein product: CASKTGTVNEQYL.

J is TRBJ1-2 and V is TRBV4-1, with D possibly being TRBD1 (6 bases). The CDR3 totals 14 residues. Trimming took 0 bases from V and 3 from J, leaving 8 bases between them. CDR1 is MGHRA, CDR2 YSYEKL, per germline. The DNA for the CDR3 is TGCGCCAGCAGCCAAGAGGCAGGGGACTATGGCTACACCTTC. The encoded protein is CASSQEAGDYGYTF.

About this clonotype: The junction does not match germline at one end; this may be a read error. The chain couples TRBV12-3 or TRBV12-4 to TRBJ1-5; D might be TRBD1 (6 bases). This CDR3 has 14 amino acids. The DNA of the CDR3 is TGTGCCTGCAGCCTCGCGCCAGGGGACCAGCCCCAGCATTTT. As protein: CACSLAPGDQPQHF.

This clonotype showed up many times. In nucleotides, the CDR3 is TGTGCCATCAGTCGGACAGGGGCAGGGTATGGCTACACCTTC. This gives the protein CAISRTGAGYGYTF. The rearrangement links TRBV10-3 to TRBJ1-2; TRBD1 matches at 9 bases. V was pared by 5 bases and J by 5 bases, with 6 bases of the junction left unmatched. CDR3 length: 14 amino acids. Germline V gene sequence: CDR1 ENHRY, CDR2 SYGVKD.

The rearrangement joins TRBV19 to TRBJ2-1; perhaps TRBD2 as D (6 bases). There are 15 residues in the CDR3. Germline V gene lookup returns CDR1 LNHDA and CDR2 SQIVND (reference sequence). The DNA for the CDR3 is TGTGCTAGTCTAGCGAGGGCCCGGCCCTACAATGAGCAGTTCTTC. It codes for CASLARARPYNEQFF.

The chain is built from TRBV28 and TRBJ1-2, with no clear D. This CDR3 has 12 residues. Trimming removed 8 bases at V and 1 base at J, with 8 bases between. CDR1 is MDHEN, CDR2 SYDVKM, per germline. CDR3 sequence (DNA): TGTGCCAGCGGGGTGAATAACTATGGCTACACCTTC. This sequence encodes CASGVNNYGYTF.

This clonotype was seen ten or more times. The CDR3 loop is CASSPDRGWGTQYF. The CDR3 nucleotides are TGTGCCAGCAGCCCGGACAGGGGTTGGGGTACGCAGTATTTT. This chain joins TRBV7-9 and TRBJ2-3; 9 bases align to TRBD1. Per germline, CDR1 SEHNR and CDR2 FQNEAQ (reference sequence). The CDR3 length is 14 residues. With V trimmed by 5 bases and J by 8 bases, 8 bases remained unmatched.